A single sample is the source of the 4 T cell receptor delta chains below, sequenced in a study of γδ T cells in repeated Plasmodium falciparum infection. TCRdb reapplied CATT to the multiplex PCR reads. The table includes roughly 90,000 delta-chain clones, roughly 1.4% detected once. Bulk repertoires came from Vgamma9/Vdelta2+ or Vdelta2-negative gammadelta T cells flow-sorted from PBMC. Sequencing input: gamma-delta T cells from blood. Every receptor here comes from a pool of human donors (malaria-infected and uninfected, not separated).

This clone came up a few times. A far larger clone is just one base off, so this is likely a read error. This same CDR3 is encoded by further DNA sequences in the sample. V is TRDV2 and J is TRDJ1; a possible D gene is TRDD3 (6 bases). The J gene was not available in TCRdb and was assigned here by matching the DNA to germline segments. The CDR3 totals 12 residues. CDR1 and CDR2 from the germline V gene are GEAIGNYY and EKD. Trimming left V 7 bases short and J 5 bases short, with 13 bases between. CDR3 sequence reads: CAWHALGDKLIF. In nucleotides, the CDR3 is TGTGCCTGGCATGCGCTGGGGGATAAACTCATCTTT.

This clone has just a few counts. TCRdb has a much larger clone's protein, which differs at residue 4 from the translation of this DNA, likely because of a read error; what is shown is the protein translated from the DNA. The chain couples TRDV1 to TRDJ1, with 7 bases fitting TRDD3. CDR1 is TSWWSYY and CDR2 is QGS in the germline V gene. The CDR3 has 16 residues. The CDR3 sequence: CALRELLWGKTDKLIF. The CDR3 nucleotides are TGTGCTCTTAGGGAACTTTTGTGGGGGAAGACCGATAAACTCATCTTT.

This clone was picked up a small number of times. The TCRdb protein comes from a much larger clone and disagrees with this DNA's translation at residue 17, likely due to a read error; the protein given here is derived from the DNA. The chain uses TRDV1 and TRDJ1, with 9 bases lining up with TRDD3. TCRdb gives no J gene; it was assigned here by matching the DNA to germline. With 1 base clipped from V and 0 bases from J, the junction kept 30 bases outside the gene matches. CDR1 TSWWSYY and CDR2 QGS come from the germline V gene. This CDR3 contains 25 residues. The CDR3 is CALGEPDPRPSTGGPHPPYTDKLIF. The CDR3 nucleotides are TGTGCTCTTGGGGAACCCGATCCTCGCCCCAGTACTGGGGGACCACACCCCCCCTACACCGATAAACTCATCTTT.

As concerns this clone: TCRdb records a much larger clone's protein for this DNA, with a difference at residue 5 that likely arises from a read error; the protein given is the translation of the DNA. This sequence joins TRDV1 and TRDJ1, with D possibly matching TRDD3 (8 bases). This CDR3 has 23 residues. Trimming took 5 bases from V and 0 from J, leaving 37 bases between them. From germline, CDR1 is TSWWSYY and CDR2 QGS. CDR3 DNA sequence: TGTGCTCTTGGGTCCCATCCCTGGCCTTCCTGGGGGAACTGGGGGGTATACACCGATAAACTCATCTTT. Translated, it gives CALGSHPWPSWGNWGVYTDKLIF.